This TCR beta chain was sequenced during a study of CXCR3-negative and CXCR3-positive naive CD8 T cells. Broader study findings: Naive CXCR3-negative and CXCR3-positive cells had similar TRBV-TRBJ usage; memory differed. CXCR3-positive naive cells had more hydrophobic TRB CDR3s than CXCR3-negative naive cells. No difference in surface CD5 was seen between naive subsets, and TCR strength was inferred from TRB CDR3 properties. Memory CD8+ cells showed much lower diversity, while both naive subsets displayed comparably high diversity.

Naive CD8+ T cells showed CD45RO-CCR7+CD27+CD95-. About this clonotype itself: Its target is unknown.

It was by 5' RACE with UMI labels that the TRB cDNA libraries were prepared. TCRdb re-called the 5' RACE reads and shows each CDR3 protein once, DNA omitted. The sample table sets out tens of thousands of distinct CDR3 sequences. CDR3 size: 15 residues. Per germline, CDR1 SEHNR and CDR2 FQNEAQ (reference sequence). The specimen was naive CXCR3+ CD8+ T cells from blood. Described subset: CD45RO-CCR7+CD27+CD95- naive CD8+ T cells expressing CXCR3 (TNR3+). V is TRBV7-9 and J is TRBJ2-1; TCRdb reports TRBD1, a call that lacks DNA to check it against. The clonotype comes from a human donor in good health. Some clones in this sample may be carry-over from other donors' samples. CDR3 amino acids: CASSHRDRGIDEQFF.